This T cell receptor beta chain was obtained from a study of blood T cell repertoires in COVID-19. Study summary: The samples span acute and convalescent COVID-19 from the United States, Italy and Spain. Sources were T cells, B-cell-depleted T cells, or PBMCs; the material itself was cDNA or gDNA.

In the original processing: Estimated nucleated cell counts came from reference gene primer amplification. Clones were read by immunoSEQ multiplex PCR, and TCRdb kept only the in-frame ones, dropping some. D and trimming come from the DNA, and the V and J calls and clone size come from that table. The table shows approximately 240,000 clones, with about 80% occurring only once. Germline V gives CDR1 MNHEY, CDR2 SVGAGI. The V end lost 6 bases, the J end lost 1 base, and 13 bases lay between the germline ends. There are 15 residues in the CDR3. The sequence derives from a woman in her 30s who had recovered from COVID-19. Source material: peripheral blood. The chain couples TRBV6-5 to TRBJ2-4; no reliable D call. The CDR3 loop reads CASRSVVTAKNIQYF. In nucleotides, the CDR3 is TGTGCCAGCAGATCAGTGGTTACGGCCAAAAACATTCAGTACTTC.